This is a list of T cell receptor beta chains from one sample in a study of identical twins. TCRdb re-called the 5' RACE reads with MiXCR, one entry per CDR3 protein. The sample shows 400,000 to 550,000 distinct CDR3 sequences, 24% of them seen only once. The same data also contributed to another study, on T cells expressing NK-cell markers.

Sequences were obtained from CD4+ T cells sorted from blood. These receptors came from a woman aged 18-35 years in good health. Each CDR3 is given without its conserved first and last residue. The order of the fields is V gene, J gene, CDR3 protein.

>TRBV5-1|TRBJ1-1
ASSFGPSAEAF
>TRBV9|TRBJ1-1
ASSVDGRGGTEAF
>TRBV7-2|TRBJ1-1
ASSPPGGRGEAF
>TRBV20-1|TRBJ2-2
SARGDSVGAGTGELF
>TRBV5-1|TRBJ1-6
ASSLADGGSPLH
>TRBV14|TRBJ2-7
ASSPQGYGYEQY
>TRBV6-2/TRBV6-3|TRBJ1-6
ASSFSHGNSPLH
>TRBV29-1|TRBJ2-1
SVKVTEQF
>TRBV6-1|TRBJ2-1
ASSAIGSYNEQF
>TRBV12-3/TRBV12-4|TRBJ2-1
ASSSGTSGRAGNEQF
>TRBV6-2/TRBV6-3|TRBJ2-3
ASGGFTDTQY
>TRBV10-3|TRBJ1-5
AISGDLSNQPQH
>TRBV7-2|TRBJ2-7
ASSSQGTGYEQY
>TRBV5-1|TRBJ2-1
ASRNGTSGKQF
>TRBV12-3/TRBV12-4|TRBJ2-6
ASILGPGRTGANVLT
>TRBV10-3|TRBJ2-2
AISFSGTANTGELF